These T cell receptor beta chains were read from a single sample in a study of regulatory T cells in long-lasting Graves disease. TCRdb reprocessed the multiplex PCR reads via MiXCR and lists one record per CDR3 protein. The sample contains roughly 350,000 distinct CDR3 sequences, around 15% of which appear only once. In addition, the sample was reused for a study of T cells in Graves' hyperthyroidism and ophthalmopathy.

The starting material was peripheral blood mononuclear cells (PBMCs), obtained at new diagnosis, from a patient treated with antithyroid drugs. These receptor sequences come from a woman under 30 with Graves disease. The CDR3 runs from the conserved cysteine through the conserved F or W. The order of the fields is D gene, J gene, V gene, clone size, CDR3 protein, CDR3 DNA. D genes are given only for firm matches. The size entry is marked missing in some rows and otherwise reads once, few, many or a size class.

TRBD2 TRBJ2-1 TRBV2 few CASSVWREGNGQFF TGTGCCAGCAGTGTCTGGCGGGAGGGCAATGGGCAGTTCTTC
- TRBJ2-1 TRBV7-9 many CASSPKGPPKWDEQFF TGTGCCAGCAGCCCGAAGGGGCCTCCAAAGTGGGATGAGCAGTTCTTC
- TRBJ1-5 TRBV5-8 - CASSLQWGISNQPQHF TGTGCCAGCAGCTTACAATGGGGGATTAGCAATCAGCCCCAGCATTTT
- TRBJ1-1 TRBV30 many CAWSAGLRGTEAFF TGTGCCTGGAGTGCCGGCCTCAGGGGCACTGAAGCTTTCTTT
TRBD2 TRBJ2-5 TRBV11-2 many CASSSGLAGVMSGETQYF TGTGCCAGCAGCTCGGGACTAGCGGGAGTAATGTCTGGAGAGACCCAGTACTTC
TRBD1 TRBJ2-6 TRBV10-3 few CAISEDREETSGANVLTF TGTGCCATCAGTGAGGACAGGGAAGAAACCTCTGGGGCCAACGTCCTGACTTTC
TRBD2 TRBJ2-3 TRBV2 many CASKLAGGTDTQYF TGTGCCAGCAAACTAGCGGGGGGCACAGATACGCAGTATTTT
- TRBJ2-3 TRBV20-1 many CSVWGATYTDTQYF TGCAGTGTCTGGGGGGCCACCTACACAGATACGCAGTATTTT
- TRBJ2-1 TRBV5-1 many CASVAPEAFSNEQFF TGCGCCAGCGTCGCTCCGGAGGCTTTCAGCAATGAGCAGTTCTTC
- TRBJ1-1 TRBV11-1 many CASSLAVVTGTEAFF TGTGCCAGCAGCTTAGCAGTGGTAACGGGCACTGAAGCTTTCTTT
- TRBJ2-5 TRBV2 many CASSGLGETQYF TGTGCCAGCAGCGGTCTTGGTGAGACCCAGTACTTC
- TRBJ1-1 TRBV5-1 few CASSSYEGDTEAFF TGCGCCAGCAGCAGTTACGAGGGTGACACTGAAGCTTTCTTT
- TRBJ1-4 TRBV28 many CASSPPELNEKLFF TGTGCCAGCAGTCCCCCGGAATTAAATGAAAAACTGTTTTTT
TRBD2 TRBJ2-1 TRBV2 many CASRGTSGRASSYNEQFF TGTGCCAGCAGAGGGACTAGCGGGAGGGCGAGCTCCTACAATGAGCAGTTCTTC
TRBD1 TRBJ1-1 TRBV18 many CASSTGVRGPGAEAFF TGTGCCAGCTCAACAGGAGTGAGGGGGCCGGGCGCTGAAGCTTTCTTT
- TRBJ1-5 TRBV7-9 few CASSPETGNQPQHF TGTGCCAGCAGCCCTGAAACTGGGAATCAGCCCCAGCATTTT
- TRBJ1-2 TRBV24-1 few CATSDLGREGGYTF TGTGCCACCAGTGATTTAGGCAGGGAAGGTGGCTACACCTTC
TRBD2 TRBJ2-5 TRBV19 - CASSIGASGRFETQYF TGTGCCAGTAGTATCGGCGCTAGCGGGAGGTTCGAGACCCAGTACTTC
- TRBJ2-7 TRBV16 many CASSPQGVGYEQYF TGTGCCAGCAGCCCACAGGGAGTGGGCTACGAGCAGTACTTC
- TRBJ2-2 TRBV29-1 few CSVDGGFTGELFF TGCAGCGTTGACGGGGGATTCACCGGGGAGCTGTTTTTT
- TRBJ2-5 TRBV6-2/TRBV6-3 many CASSYTGRHQETQYF TGTGCCAGCAGTTACACGGGACGGCACCAAGAGACCCAGTACTTC
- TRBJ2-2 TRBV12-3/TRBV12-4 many CASTPGTGELFF TGTGCCAGCACCCCTGGGACCGGGGAGCTGTTTTTT
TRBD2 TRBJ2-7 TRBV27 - CASSHTLLAGGYEREQYF TGTGCCAGCAGCCACACCCTTCTAGCGGGAGGCTACGAACGAGAGCAGTACTTC
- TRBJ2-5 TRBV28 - CASSLESGRVETQYF TGTGCCAGCAGTTTAGAATCGGGCAGGGTGGAGACCCAGTACTTC
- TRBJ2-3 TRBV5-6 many CASSLWGADTQYF TGTGCCAGCAGCTTGTGGGGCGCAGATACGCAGTATTTT
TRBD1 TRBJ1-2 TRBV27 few CASSLSGQGGHDGYTF TGTGCCAGCAGTTTATCCGGACAGGGCGGTCATGATGGCTACACCTTC
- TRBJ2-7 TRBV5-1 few CASSLEIGSSYEQYF TGCGCCAGCAGCTTGGAAATAGGAAGCTCCTACGAGCAGTACTTC
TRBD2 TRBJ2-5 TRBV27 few CASSLSLAGNEETQYF TGTGCCAGCAGTTTATCCCTAGCGGGGAACGAAGAGACCCAGTACTTC
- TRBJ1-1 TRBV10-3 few CAVQGGGDTEAFF TGTGCCGTACAGGGAGGAGGGGACACTGAAGCTTTCTTT
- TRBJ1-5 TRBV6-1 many CASSEWGNQPQHF TGTGCCAGCAGTGAATGGGGGAATCAGCCCCAGCATTTT
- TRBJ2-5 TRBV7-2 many CASSLYNAETQYF TGTGCCAGCAGCTTATATAATGCAGAGACCCAGTACTTC
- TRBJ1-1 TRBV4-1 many CANSQNRNTEAFF TGCGCCAACAGCCAGAACAGGAACACTGAAGCTTTCTTT
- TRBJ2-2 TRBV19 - CASSIMISLTGELFF TGTGCCAGTAGTATTATGATTAGCCTCACCGGGGAGCTGTTTTTT
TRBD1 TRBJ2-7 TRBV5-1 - CASSEQGQNYEQYF TGCGCCAGCAGCGAGCAGGGACAGAACTACGAGCAGTACTTC
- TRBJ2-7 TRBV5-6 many CASRDNSYEQYF TGTGCCAGCAGGGACAACTCCTACGAGCAGTACTTC
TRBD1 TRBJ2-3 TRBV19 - CASTPDRVLGDTQYF TGTGCCAGTACTCCGGACAGGGTGTTGGGAGATACGCAGTATTTT
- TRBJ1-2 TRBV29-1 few CSVEDSGAHYGYTF TGCAGCGTTGAAGATTCAGGGGCCCACTATGGCTACACCTTC
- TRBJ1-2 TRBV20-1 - CSATAGNYGYTF TGCAGTGCTACAGCGGGAAATTATGGCTACACCTTC
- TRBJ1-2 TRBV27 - CASSLGPGSGYTF TGTGCCAGCAGTTTAGGCCCTGGTTCGGGCTACACCTTC
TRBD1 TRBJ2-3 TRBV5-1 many CASSVSQGIGTDTQYF TGCGCCAGCAGTGTGTCACAGGGGATCGGTACAGATACGCAGTATTTT
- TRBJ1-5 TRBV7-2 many CASSSSGPGNQPQHF TGTGCCAGCAGTTCCTCAGGCCCGGGCAATCAGCCCCAGCATTTT
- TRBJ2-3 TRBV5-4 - CASTSGGGTSTDTQYF TGTGCCAGCACCTCAGGGGGGGGGACTAGCACAGATACGCAGTATTTT
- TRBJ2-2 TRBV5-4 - CASSMRTNTGELFF TGTGCCAGCAGCATGCGGACGAACACCGGGGAGCTGTTTTTT
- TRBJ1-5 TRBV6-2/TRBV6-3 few CASSYVGNQPQHF TGTGCCAGCAGTTACGTGGGAAATCAGCCCCAGCATTTT
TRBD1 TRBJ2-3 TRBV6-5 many CASSYSKGAIDTQYF TGTGCCAGCAGTTACTCGAAGGGGGCGATAGATACGCAGTATTTT
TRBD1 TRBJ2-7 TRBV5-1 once CASSFSPGQGAQYF TGCGCCAGCAGCTTTTCTCCGGGACAGGGGGCGCAGTACTTC
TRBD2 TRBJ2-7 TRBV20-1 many CSAVDSGSDRYEQYF TGCAGTGCCGTGGATAGCGGGAGCGATCGTTACGAGCAGTACTTC
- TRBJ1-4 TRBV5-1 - CASSFGRTNEKLFF TGCGCCAGCAGCTTTGGGAGAACTAATGAAAAACTGTTTTTT
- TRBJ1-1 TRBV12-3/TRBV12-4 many CASSVPRGDTEAFF TGTGCCAGCAGCGTACCCAGGGGAGACACTGAAGCTTTCTTT
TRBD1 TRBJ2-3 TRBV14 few CASTGTGITDTQYF TGTGCCAGCACTGGGACAGGGATCACAGATACGCAGTATTTT
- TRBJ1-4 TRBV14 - CASSQGIATNEKLFF TGTGCCAGCAGCCAGGGGATTGCAACTAATGAAAAACTGTTTTTT
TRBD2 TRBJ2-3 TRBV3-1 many CASSQDRGGHTDTQYF TGTGCCAGCAGCCAAGACCGGGGGGGACACACAGATACGCAGTATTTT
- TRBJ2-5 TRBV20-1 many CSAILQGGQTQYF TGCAGTGCTATCCTACAGGGAGGACAGACCCAGTACTTC